This T cell receptor beta chain derives from a study of blood T cells in healthy people across ages. General study points: Investigators viewed diversity estimates from one million T cells as underestimates, the study reported. In older individuals, TCR beta diversity per million T cells was lower, falling roughly linearly with age.

This CDR3 has 20 residues. Germline V gives CDR1 SNHLY, CDR2 FYNNEI. V trimming: 0 bases; J trimming: 3 bases; junction bases outside the gene matches: 9. The authors ran a second PCR of about 7 to 12 cycles using a sample-barcoded 5' primer and a J-beta primer mix. One entry per CDR3 protein results from TCRdb running MiXCR on the 5' RACE reads. The repertoire includes hundreds of thousands of distinct CDR3 sequences, approximately 49% of them detected once, and about an eighth sits in the top ten. On this clonotype itself: Its matching antigen is unknown.

This TCR came from a man under 40 in good health. Sequences were obtained from blood. This chain links TRBV2 with TRBJ2-1; 15 positions agree with TRBD2. Here the CDR3 DNA reads TGTGCCAGCAGTGAAGCGGGAGGGACTAGCGGGGGGCTAGGCTACAATGAGCAGTTCTTC. This sequence encodes CASSEAGGTSGGLGYNEQFF.